One and the same sample provided the 29 T cell receptor beta chains below, sequenced in a study of cytomegalovirus exposure and HLA in healthy donors. PCR was performed using 60 Vbeta and 13 Jbeta primers. Here immunoSEQ multiplex PCR was the method, and the copy in TCRdb shows in-frame clones only, minus some. The sample table includes 150,000 to 200,000 clones. Specimen: PBMCs. These receptors were collected from a woman aged 55-70 years in good health and CMV-seronegative.

The V gene is TRBV2, the J gene TRBJ1-1, with TRBD1 matching 7 bases. The length of the CDR3 is 16 residues. The J segment lost 0 bases and the V segment lost 4 bases, leaving 8 bases of the junction unmatched. Germline V gene data show CDR1 as SNHLY and CDR2 as FYNNEI. The CDR3 sequence: CASSVRGAGMNTEAFF. The CDR3 region has the DNA TGTGCCAGCAGTGTCAGGGGGGCGGGGATGAACACTGAAGCTTTCTTT. Complete variable domain (other parts from reference TRBV2 and TRBJ1-1): EPEVTQTPSHQVTQMGQEVILRCVPISNHLYFYWYRQILGQKVEFLVSFYNNEISEKSEIFDDQFSVERPDGSNFTLKIRSTKLEDSAMYFCASSVRGAGMNTEAFFGQGTRLTVV.

CDR3 residues: CASSEGDRGYNSPLHF. The DNA for the CDR3 is TGTGCCAGCAGCGAGGGGGACAGGGGGTATAATTCACCCCTCCACTTT. The V call is TRBV9, the J call TRBJ1-6, with TRBD1 matching over 11 bases. Trimming at V came to 3 bases and at J to 4 bases, leaving 3 bases not matched to a gene. This CDR3 is built from 16 residues. Germline loops: CDR1 SGDLS, CDR2 YYNGEE.

The chain recombines TRBV9 with TRBJ2-2, with 7 bases matching TRBD1. Germline CDR1 SGDLS, CDR2 YYNGEE. V trimming: 1 base; J trimming: 4 bases; junction bases outside the gene matches: 4. CDR3 length: 15 amino acids. CDR3 nucleotide sequence: TGTGCCAGCAGCGTACGGACAGGCTTCACCGGGGAGCTGTTTTTT. Its protein product is CASSVRTGFTGELFF.

This chain joins TRBV7-5 and TRBJ2-7; the tabulated D call, TRBD1, remains unverified against the DNA. TRBV7-5 is listed as a pseudogene. The CDR3 consists of 18 residues. The CDR3 DNA is TGTGTCAGAACCTGGGGACAGGCTCCCGCCTTGGGCTTCTACGAGCAGTACTTC. It is translated as CVRTWGQAPALGFYEQYF.

The J gene is TRBJ1-6, the V gene TRBV2, with D possibly TRBD1 on 5 matching bases. Looked up from germline, CDR1 is SNHLY and CDR2 is FYNNEI. The ends were cut back, 4 bases at V and 13 bases at J, with 14 bases in the middle. This CDR3 has 13 residues. The CDR3 reads CASSGGEIGPLHF. DNA of the CDR3: TGTGCCAGCAGTGGGGGGGAGATTGGGCCCCTCCACTTT.

The chain links TRBV6-1 to TRBJ1-5, with D hard to call. The CDR3 loop spans 13 amino acids. The germline V gene encodes CDR1 MNHNS and CDR2 SASEGT. V lost 0 bases to trimming and J lost 4 bases, with 4 bases between them. CDR3 region: CASSEAQNQPQHF. CDR3 DNA sequence: TGTGCCAGCAGTGAAGCCCAAAATCAGCCCCAGCATTTT.

This chain uses TRBV5-5 with TRBJ1-5; D gene uncertain. The V end lost 2 bases, the J end lost 4 bases, and 4 bases lay between the germline ends. Germline V CDR1 and CDR2: SGHKS, YYEKEE (reference sequence). This CDR3 spans 12 amino acids. The CDR3 nucleotides are TGTGCCAGCAGCTTCGGGAATCAGCCCCAGCATTTT. It encodes CASSFGNQPQHF.

V gene TRBV27 combines with J gene TRBJ2-7, with D possibly TRBD1 on 5 matching bases. This CDR3 is built from 14 residues. V was pared by 6 bases and J by 3 bases, with 15 bases between. Looked up from germline, CDR1 is MNHEY and CDR2 is SMNVEV (reference sequence). CDR3 coding DNA: TGTGCCAGCAGCTCAGGGCAGGTCCTCTACGAGCAGTACTTC. It specifies CASSSGQVLYEQYF.

The J gene is TRBJ2-7, the V gene TRBV27, with D perhaps TRBD2 (5 bases). CDR1 and CDR2 from the germline V gene are MNHEY and SMNVEV (reference sequence). The CDR3 contains 14 residues. V lost 4 bases and J lost 5, with 15 bases in between. The CDR3 protein is CASSSFSGSHEQYF. The CDR3 bases are TGTGCCAGCAGTTCCTTCTCGGGAAGTCACGAGCAGTACTTC.

This sequence joins TRBV7-8 and TRBJ2-5; D is ambiguous. CDR1 is SGHVS, CDR2 FQNEAQ, per germline. Trimming pared 3 bases from V and 3 bases from J, leaving 5 bases between. The CDR3 is made up of 12 amino acids. For the CDR3, the DNA is TGTGCCAGCAGCTTCCAGAAAGAGACCCAGTACTTC. It is translated as CASSFQKETQYF.

The chain joins TRBV6-4 to TRBJ1-6, with 7 bases fitting TRBD1. From germline, CDR1 is MRHNA and CDR2 SNTAGT. The CDR3 extends over 16 amino acids. The V and J ends lost 6 bases and 0 bases, in that order; junction bases with no gene match: 5. CDR3 nucleotides: TGTGCCAGCAGGGGACAGACCAGCTCCTATAATTCACCCCTCCACTTT. It specifies CASRGQTSSYNSPLHF.

The rearrangement links TRBV18 to TRBJ1-5; TRBD1 matches at 7 bases. With 2 bases clipped from V and 5 bases from J, the junction kept 0 bases outside the gene matches. CDR3 size: 13 residues. CDR1 KGHSH and CDR2 LQKENI come from the germline V gene. CDR3 DNA sequence: TGTGCCAGCTCACCAGACAGGGATCAGCCCCAGCATTTT. It codes for CASSPDRDQPQHF. Full variable domain (outside the CDR3, taken from reference TRBV18 and TRBJ1-5): NAGVMQNPRHLVRRRGQEARLRCSPMKGHSHVYWYRQLPEEGLKFMVYLQKENIIDESGMPKERFSAEFPKEGPSILRIQQVVRGDSAAYFCASSPDRDQPQHFGDGTRLSIL.

The DNA of the CDR3 is TGCGCCAGCAGCTTAGACAGGTATGTCGCTGAAGCTTTCTTT. The encoded protein is CASSLDRYVAEAFF. V is TRBV5-1 and J is TRBJ1-1; perhaps TRBD1 as D (6 bases). Trimming removed 2 bases from V and 6 bases from J, with 14 bases in between. CDR3 size: 14 residues. CDR1 SGHRS and CDR2 YFSETQ come from the germline V gene.

The V and J genes are TRBV4-1 and TRBJ2-1; no clear D gene. Trimming shortened V by 0 bases and J by 12 bases, and 12 bases separated the two germline ends. Looked up from germline, CDR1 is MGHRA and CDR2 is YSYEKL. This CDR3 has 13 amino acids. The CDR3 is CASSQDISVGQFF. The CDR3 bases are TGCGCCAGCAGCCAAGATATCAGCGTCGGGCAGTTCTTC.

This rearrangement joins TRBV4-1 to TRBJ2-7; 9 nucleotides line up with TRBD1. J was trimmed by 3 bases and V by 4 bases; bases with no gene match: 1. The CDR3 spans 13 residues. Germline assignment: CDR1 MGHRA and CDR2 YSYEKL. The CDR3 is CASSRDRDYEQYF. The CDR3 DNA is TGCGCCAGCAGCCGGGACAGGGACTACGAGCAGTACTTC.

The J gene is TRBJ1-1, the V gene TRBV6-5; D not certain. Germline assignment: CDR1 MNHEY and CDR2 SVGAGI. The CDR3 extends over 14 amino acids. The V end lost 2 bases, the J end lost 0 bases, and 7 bases lay between the germline ends. The CDR3 DNA follows: TGTGCCAGCAGTTACGGGCAGTTGAACACTGAAGCTTTCTTT. Translated, it gives CASSYGQLNTEAFF.

The rearrangement uses TRBV6-5 and TRBJ2-2; perhaps TRBD1 as D (5 bases). Trimming stripped 8 bases from V and 5 bases from J, with 12 bases between. This CDR3 has 13 amino acids. From germline, CDR1 is MNHEY and CDR2 SVGAGI. CDR3 DNA sequence: TGTGCCAGCGGCCCTCGGACAACCGGGGAGCTGTTTTTT. Encoded protein: CASGPRTTGELFF.

This chain connects TRBV7-9 to TRBJ2-7; 13 bases are shared with TRBD2. Germline V gene lookup returns CDR1 SEHNR and CDR2 FQNEAQ (reference sequence). After removal of 5 bases from V and 3 bases from J, the junction contained 7 bases not matched to a gene. The CDR3 runs 16 residues. The DNA for the CDR3 is TGTGCCAGCAGCCTTGGACTAGCGGGAGCAAACTACGAGCAGTACTTC. It is translated as CASSLGLAGANYEQYF. Variable domain in full (rest from reference TRBV7-9 and TRBJ2-7): DTGVSQNPRHKITKRGQNVTFRCDPISEHNRLYWYRQTLGQGPEFLTYFQNEAQLEKSRLLSDRFSAERPKGSFSTLEIQRTEQGDSAMYLCASSLGLAGANYEQYFGPGTRLTVT.

The chain employs TRBV7-9 and TRBJ1-2; 9 positions agree with TRBD1. Germline V gene lookup returns CDR1 SEHNR and CDR2 FQNEAQ (reference sequence). With 1 base clipped from V and 7 bases from J, the junction kept 7 bases outside the gene matches. This CDR3 is built from 15 residues. The CDR3 sequence is CASSLGGDRGTGYTF. Written as DNA, the CDR3 is TGTGCCAGCAGCTTAGGGGGAGACAGGGGGACTGGCTACACCTTC.

This chain links TRBV7-3 with TRBJ2-3; D perhaps matches TRBD1 (5 bases). In germline, CDR1 is SGHTA, CDR2 FQGTGA. V shed 4 bases and J shed 1 base, with 18 bases lying between them. The CDR3 has 17 residues. The CDR3 here is CASSSPGRGAGTDTQYF. CDR3 DNA sequence: TGTGCCAGCAGCTCCCCCGGTAGGGGCGCAGGCACAGATACGCAGTATTTT. Variable domain in full (rest from reference TRBV7-3 and TRBJ2-3): GAGVSQTPSNKVTEKGKYVELRCDPISGHTALYWYRQSLGQGPEFLIYFQGTGAADDSGLPNDRFFAVRPEGSVSTLKIQRTERGDSAVYLCASSSPGRGAGTDTQYFGPGTRLTVL.

The V gene is TRBV7-9, the J gene TRBJ1-1, with 7 positions matching TRBD1. This CDR3 has 15 residues. The germline gives CDR1 SEHNR, CDR2 FQNEAQ (reference sequence). The junction had 7 bases not matched to a gene; V was cut back by 5 bases and J by 1 base. CDR3 nucleotides: TGTGCCAGCAGCCAACCGGGACAGAGGAACACTGAAGCTTTCTTT. This sequence encodes CASSQPGQRNTEAFF.

The chain joins TRBV25-1 to TRBJ2-4; D possibly corresponds to TRBD1 (6 bases). The CDR3 covers 15 residues. CDR1 is MGHDK and CDR2 is SYGVNS in the germline V gene. The V end lost 2 bases, the J end lost 8 bases, and 16 bases lay between the germline ends. CDR3 sequence (DNA): TGTGCCAGCAGTGAAGGAACAGGGTTTACGGACATTCAGTACTTC. This sequence encodes CASSEGTGFTDIQYF.

The V call is TRBV27, the J call TRBJ1-1; D gene unclear. This CDR3 has 13 residues. Between the trimmed V and J ends, which lost 6 bases and 1 base, there was a span of 9 bases. CDR1 and CDR2 (germline): MNHEY, SMNVEV (reference sequence). The CDR3 nucleotides are TGTGCCAGCAGCCGCGGGAGGAACACTGAAGCTTTCTTT. Translated: CASSRGRNTEAFF.

CDR3 in DNA: TGTGCCAGCAGTTACTCTTGGAGCTCTGGGGCCAACGTCCTGACTTTC. This sequence encodes CASSYSWSSGANVLTF. V gene TRBV6-5 combines with J gene TRBJ2-6; unclear D gene. Germline V CDR1 and CDR2: MNHEY, SVGAGI. The V and J ends lost 0 bases and 0 bases respectively, with 6 bases between them. This CDR3 has 16 amino acids.

The chain has TRBV2 and TRBJ1-1; D is undetermined. The CDR3 length is 16 residues. The germline gives CDR1 SNHLY, CDR2 FYNNEI. V was cut by 3 bases and J by 11 bases, with 25 bases left in between. CDR3 residues: CASSDFKAATRGKAFF. CDR3 coding DNA: TGTGCCAGCAGTGACTTCAAGGCAGCGACACGAGGGAAGGCTTTCTTT.

V and J are TRBV6-5 and TRBJ1-1; the D gene is possibly TRBD1 (6 bases). V lost 0 bases to trimming and J lost 1 base, with 12 bases between them. Germline V gene lookup returns CDR1 MNHEY and CDR2 SVGAGI. The CDR3 length is 16 residues. CDR3 region: CASSYSDRLWNTEAFF. CDR3 DNA: TGTGCCAGCAGTTACTCTGACAGGCTATGGAACACTGAAGCTTTCTTT.

This chain connects TRBV5-6 to TRBJ1-1; maybe TRBD1 (6 bases). The ends were cut back, 0 bases at V and 2 bases at J, with 11 bases in the middle. This CDR3 region has 15 residues. Germline V gene lookup returns CDR1 SGHDT and CDR2 YYEEEE. The CDR3 DNA reads TGTGCCAGCAGCTTGGCCGTCAGGGGTAACACTGAAGCTTTCTTT. The encoded protein is CASSLAVRGNTEAFF.

In regard to this clone: The germline gene is not matched at one end of the junction; a read error may be the cause. The CDR3 DNA is TGCGCCAGCGGCCAAGACAGGGATAGCAATCAGCCCCAGCATTTT. Its translation: CASGQDRDSNQPQHF. This chain connects TRBV4-3 to TRBJ1-5; TRBD1 matches 7 bases. There are 15 residues in the CDR3. CDR1 is LGHNA, CDR2 YSLEER, per germline.

The V call is TRBV2, the J call TRBJ1-2; 11 nucleotides line up with TRBD1. The V segment lost 6 bases and the J segment 8 bases; nucleotides outside the gene matches: 5. The CDR3 length is 13 residues. Germline V CDR1 and CDR2: SNHLY, FYNNEI. CDR3 coding DNA: TGTGCCAGCAGGGGACAGGGGGTGGAAGGCTACACCTTC. It yields the protein CASRGQGVEGYTF.